Shown below are 30 T cell receptor beta chains from a single sample sequenced in a study of shared clonotypes between healthy human individuals. The repertoire was sequenced with immunoSEQ multiplex PCR; TCRdb's copy has only in-frame clones and lacks some. The sample consists of some 650,000 clones, almost 97% of them appearing once. Material: naive CD4+ T cells sorted from blood. Subset given: CD45RA+ positively selected. The source of these receptors is a woman in her twenties or thirties in good health.

The V call is TRBV14, the J call TRBJ1-6; D ambiguous. The length of the CDR3 is 14 residues. With 4 bases removed from V and 9 bases from J, the gap between germline ends came to 13 bases. The V gene's germline CDR1 is SGHDN and CDR2 FVKESK. CDR3: CASSRRSWGSPLHF. The CDR3 nucleotides are TGTGCCAGCAGCCGGCGGAGTTGGGGTTCACCCCTCCACTTT. The whole variable domain, remainder taken from reference TRBV14 and TRBJ1-6, is EAGVTQFPSHSVIEKGQTVTLRCDPISGHDNLYWYRRVMGKEIKFLLHFVKESKQDESGMPNNRFLAERTGGTYSTLKVQPAELEDSGVYFCASSRRSWGSPLHFGNGTRLTVT.

In this sample, this clone turned up once. This chain uses TRBV7-6 with TRBJ2-7, with 7 bases aligning to TRBD1. V trimming: 3 bases; J trimming: 0 bases; junction bases outside the gene matches: 11. The CDR3 contains 17 residues. Germline CDR1 is SGHVS and CDR2 is FNYEAQ. This chain's CDR3 is CASSFNYPGTDSYEQYF. For the CDR3, the DNA is TGTGCCAGCAGCTTTAATTATCCCGGGACAGACTCCTACGAGCAGTACTTC.

This chain joins TRBV5-1 and TRBJ2-3; perhaps TRBD1 as D (6 bases). There are 14 residues in the CDR3. Germline V gene lookup returns CDR1 SGHRS and CDR2 YFSETQ. V lost 4 bases, J lost 0 bases, and 9 bases lay in between. For the CDR3, the DNA is TGCGCCAGCAGCCTTACAGGGAGCACAGATACGCAGTATTTT. Protein sequence: CASSLTGSTDTQYF.

This clone was observed once. The chain joins TRBV7-2 to TRBJ1-1; D uncertain. This CDR3 region has 14 residues. V lost 2 bases to trimming and J lost 5 bases, with 12 bases between them. From germline, CDR1 is SGHTA and CDR2 FQGNSA. CDR3 amino acids: CASSLRVVETEAFF. For the CDR3, the DNA is TGTGCCAGCAGCTTAAGAGTCGTGGAGACTGAAGCTTTCTTT.

J is TRBJ1-2 and V is TRBV15, with 7 bases aligning to TRBD1. The CDR3 extends over 19 amino acids. Losses at the gene ends were 1 base for V and 4 bases for J; bases not matched to a gene: 18. Per the germline V gene, CDR1 is LNHNV and CDR2 is YYDKDF (reference sequence). CDR3 nucleotides: TGTGCCACCAGCAGAGGAAGGGGGCACGTCGCTCTACGGGGCTATGGCTACACCTTC. This sequence encodes CATSRGRGHVALRGYGYTF.

The chain is built from TRBV5-1 and TRBJ1-1, with D perhaps matching TRBD1 (5 bases). The CDR3 covers 14 residues. The germline CDR1 and CDR2 sequences are SGHRS and YFSETQ. Trimming pared 0 bases from V and 11 bases from J, leaving 17 bases between. The CDR3: CASSLVGSTDRAFF. The CDR3 bases are TGCGCCAGCAGCTTGGTCGGGTCGACAGATCGGGCTTTCTTT.

This CDR3 is CASSPFQGGPYEQYF. The CDR3 bases are TGTGCCAGCAGTCCATTCCAGGGAGGGCCCTACGAGCAGTACTTC. This chain uses TRBV28 with TRBJ2-7; 7 bases match TRBD2. This CDR3 contains 15 residues. CDR1 and CDR2 from the germline V gene are MDHEN and SYDVKM. After removal of 5 bases from V and 2 bases from J, the junction contained 9 bases not matched to a gene.

The chain carries TRBV2 and TRBJ2-1; TRBD1 might be the D (6 bases). Germline lookup yields CDR1 SNHLY and CDR2 FYNNEI. The CDR3 has 14 residues. V was cut by 2 bases and J by 10 bases, with 15 bases left in between. CDR3 nucleotides: TGTGCCAGCAGTGAAAGCTACAGGGTCAGGGAGCAGTTCTTC. Translated, it gives CASSESYRVREQFF.

The V and J genes are TRBV19 and TRBJ2-5, with D perhaps matching TRBD2 (5 bases). There are 15 residues in the CDR3. CDR1 and CDR2 from the germline V gene are LNHDA and SQIVND (reference sequence). Trimming took off 7 bases at V and 5 bases at J, with 20 bases between the two ends. The CDR3 DNA reads as TGTGCCAGTACCCCGCGTCCGAGGGAGTGGGAGACCCAGTACTTC. Encoded protein: CASTPRPREWETQYF.

The rearrangement joins TRBV18 to TRBJ1-1, with a possible D match to TRBD1 (6 bases). V lost 0 bases and J 5 bases, leaving 10 bases between the germline ends. The CDR3 sequence is 14 residues long. Looked up from germline, CDR1 is KGHSH and CDR2 is LQKENI. CDR3 in amino acids: CASSPPGGGTEAFF. The CDR3 region has the DNA TGTGCCAGCTCACCACCGGGGGGCGGTACTGAAGCTTTCTTT.

The chain joins TRBV2 to TRBJ1-1; tentative D call: TRBD1 (5 bases). CDR3 size: 13 residues. Trimming took 5 bases from V and 1 from J, leaving 8 bases between them. CDR1 is SNHLY, CDR2 FYNNEI, per germline. The DNA of the CDR3 is TGTGCCAGCAGTCGACAGAGGAACACTGAAGCTTTCTTT. This encodes CASSRQRNTEAFF. The entire variable domain, with the rest obtained from reference TRBV2 and TRBJ1-1, is as follows: EPEVTQTPSHQVTQMGQEVILRCVPISNHLYFYWYRQILGQKVEFLVSFYNNEISEKSEIFDDQFSVERPDGSNFTLKIRSTKLEDSAMYFCASSRQRNTEAFFGQGTRLTVV.

The chain combines TRBV5-6 with TRBJ2-7, with TRBD2 identical over 7 bases. The CDR3 covers 13 residues. Germline values: CDR1 SGHDT, CDR2 YYEEEE. After removal of 5 bases from V and 5 bases from J, the junction contained 7 bases not matched to a gene. CDR3 coding DNA: TGTGCCAGCAGGTGGGGACTAATCAACGAGCAGTACTTC. Protein sequence: CASRWGLINEQYF.

The chain is built from TRBV5-1 and TRBJ1-1; D may be TRBD1 (5 bases). V lost 5 bases, J lost 1 base, and 15 bases lay in between. CDR1 and CDR2 from the germline V gene are SGHRS and YFSETQ. The CDR3 consists of 15 residues. The CDR3 sequence is CASRLQRQSNTEAFF. Written as DNA, the CDR3 is TGCGCCAGCAGACTCCAAAGACAGTCGAACACTGAAGCTTTCTTT.

The rearrangement uses TRBV9 and TRBJ1-1; D gene unclear. The CDR3 loop spans 14 amino acids. The V end lost 2 bases, the J end lost 2 bases, and 10 bases lay between the germline ends. Germline V lookup: CDR1 SGDLS, CDR2 YYNGEE. The CDR3 DNA reads as TGTGCCAGCAGCGTTTTCAGCACTAACACTGAAGCTTTCTTT. Encoded protein: CASSVFSTNTEAFF.

The chain is built from TRBV6-5 and TRBJ2-7; D might be TRBD2 (6 bases). V lost 0 bases and J 2 bases, leaving 11 bases between the germline ends. This CDR3 comprises 15 residues. Germline V gives CDR1 MNHEY, CDR2 SVGAGI. For the CDR3, the DNA is TGTGCCAGCAGTTACTCGCGCGGGACCACCTACGAGCAGTACTTC. This sequence encodes CASSYSRGTTYEQYF.

The chain links TRBV6-5 to TRBJ1-1; D call uncertain. Germline-derived CDR1 and CDR2 are MNHEY and SVGAGI. Trimming took off 2 bases at V and 1 base at J, with 8 bases between the two ends. The CDR3 spans 14 residues. Written as DNA, the CDR3 is TGTGCCAGCAGTTACACAAGGAGGAACACTGAAGCTTTCTTT. Its protein is CASSYTRRNTEAFF.

V is TRBV27 and J is TRBJ1-2, with D hard to call. The length of the CDR3 is 12 residues. From germline, CDR1 is MNHEY and CDR2 SMNVEV (reference sequence). The V and J ends lost 2 bases and 9 bases respectively, with 10 bases between them. The CDR3 region is CASSLRNESYTF. DNA of the CDR3: TGTGCCAGCAGTTTACGAAATGAGAGCTACACCTTC.

This chain joins TRBV5-1 and TRBJ1-1; weak D call: TRBD1 (5 bases). V gave up 3 bases and J gave up 1 base, with 13 bases separating them. The CDR3 is made up of 15 amino acids. The germline V gene encodes CDR1 SGHRS and CDR2 YFSETQ. Here the CDR3 reads CASSWTGTGNTEAFF. CDR3 bases: TGCGCCAGCAGCTGGACCGGGACGGGGAACACTGAAGCTTTCTTT.

This clone was observed a single time. The rearrangement links TRBV27 to TRBJ2-7; D call uncertain. V was clipped by 4 bases and J by 3 bases, with 7 bases between them. Germline CDR1 MNHEY, CDR2 SMNVEV (reference sequence). There are 12 residues in the CDR3. CDR3 amino acids: CASSSRYYEQYF. The CDR3 DNA reads as TGTGCCAGCAGTTCCCGATACTACGAGCAGTACTTC.

This clone appeared a single time. The V and J genes are TRBV7-9 and TRBJ2-6; D uncertain. The CDR3 contains 15 residues. V lost 6 bases and J lost 0, with 9 bases in between. Germline V gene lookup returns CDR1 SEHNR and CDR2 FQNEAQ (reference sequence). CDR3: CASREWSSGANVLTF. Here the CDR3 DNA reads TGTGCCAGCAGGGAGTGGAGCTCTGGGGCCAACGTCCTGACTTTC.

The rearrangement uses TRBV7-6 and TRBJ2-5, with unresolved D. Per germline, CDR1 SGHVS and CDR2 FNYEAQ. The CDR3 extends over 12 amino acids. With 5 bases removed from V and 5 bases from J, the gap between germline ends came to 9 bases. The CDR3 DNA reads TGTGCCAGCAGCCGGTCGTTGGAGACCCAGTACTTC. This codes for CASSRSLETQYF.

V usage is TRBV9 and J usage is TRBJ2-3, with D tentatively TRBD2 (5 bases). This CDR3 is 15 amino acids long. The germline V gene encodes CDR1 SGDLS and CDR2 YYNGEE. Trimming left V 6 bases short and J 2 bases short, with 16 bases between. Here the CDR3 reads CASNARGENTDTQYF. For the CDR3, the DNA is TGTGCCAGCAACGCCCGGGGAGAAAACACAGATACGCAGTATTTT.

J is TRBJ1-5 and V is TRBV28; D perhaps matches TRBD1 (6 bases). V was trimmed by 3 bases and J by 9 bases, leaving 18 bases between them. The CDR3 runs to 15 residues. The V gene's germline CDR1 is MDHEN and CDR2 SYDVKM. The CDR3 DNA reads TGTGCCAGCAGTTTGCCGACTGGGGGCCTATCGCCCCAGCATTTT. It specifies CASSLPTGGLSPQHF.

The V call is TRBV5-4, the J call TRBJ1-1; possibly TRBD1 for D (5 bases). The CDR3 covers 13 residues. Germline V gene data show CDR1 as SGHNT and CDR2 as YYREEE (reference sequence). V lost 0 bases and J lost 3, with 6 bases in between. In DNA, the CDR3 is TGTGCCAGCAGCTTGGGGGGGGACACTGAAGCTTTCTTT. Residues: CASSLGGDTEAFF.

This rearrangement joins TRBV9 to TRBJ2-3; 11 bases fit TRBD2. Germline V CDR1 and CDR2: SGDLS, YYNGEE. CDR3 size: 15 residues. V lost 4 bases, J lost 5 bases, and 6 bases stayed unmatched. The CDR3 spells CASSLGLAGGDTQYF. Written as DNA, the CDR3 is TGTGCCAGCAGCCTAGGACTAGCGGGCGGAGATACGCAGTATTTT.

The chain couples TRBV4-2 to TRBJ2-5, with no clear D. V shed 0 bases and J shed 2 bases, with 7 bases lying between them. CDR1 is LGHNA and CDR2 is YNFKEQ in the germline V gene. CDR3 length equals 14 residues. The CDR3 coding sequence is TGTGCCAGCAGCCAAGAATTAGTGCAAGAGACCCAGTACTTC. This gives the protein CASSQELVQETQYF.

The rearrangement joins TRBV6-1 to TRBJ1-5; the match to TRBD1 covers 7 bases. Trimming removed 4 bases from V and 2 bases from J; junction bases left unmatched: 5. This CDR3 region has 15 residues. Germline values: CDR1 MNHNS, CDR2 SASEGT. The DNA of the CDR3 is TGTGCCAGCAGTGGACAGGGTTTGGGCAATCAGCCCCAGCATTTT. Translation gives CASSGQGLGNQPQHF.

The chain is built from TRBV30 and TRBJ2-7; the D gene could be TRBD1 or TRBD2 (5 bases each). Looked up from germline, CDR1 is GTSNPN and CDR2 is SVGIG (reference sequence). The V and J ends lost 5 bases and 3 bases respectively, with 11 bases between them. This CDR3 has 12 residues. The CDR3 region is CAWQGGGYEQYF. The CDR3 DNA follows: TGTGCCTGGCAAGGTGGGGGCTACGAGCAGTACTTC.

About this clone itself: Additional DNA sequences in this sample encode the identical CDR3. The chain carries TRBV6-5 and TRBJ2-5; D is unclear. CDR3 length: 11 residues. V shed 4 bases and J shed 7 bases, with 7 bases lying between them. CDR1 and CDR2 (germline): MNHEY, SVGAGI. Here the CDR3 DNA reads TGTGCCAGCAGTTCGTCCGCGACCCAGTACTTC. Its protein is CASSSSATQYF.

CDR3 nucleotide sequence: TGTGCCAGCAGCAGCATGCCGGGTTACGAGCAGTACTTC. Translating it yields CASSSMPGYEQYF. This chain links TRBV5-6 with TRBJ2-7; D unresolved. The ends were cut back, 4 bases at V and 4 bases at J, with 12 bases in the middle. This CDR3 comprises 13 residues. Per the germline V gene, CDR1 is SGHDT and CDR2 is YYEEEE.